The 29 T cell receptor beta chains presented below share a single source sample, sequenced in a study of T cell responses to AZD1222 COVID-19 vaccine. Repertoires were generated with immunoSEQ multiplex PCR, while TCRdb's copy carries only in-frame clones and drops some. The table shows around 100,000 clones, with about 90% occurring only once. Material: peripheral blood, obtained 28 days after the second AZD1222 dose. The receptors here all came from an adult who received the AZD1222 COVID-19 vaccine.

This clone was counted a single time. The V and J genes are TRBV27 and TRBJ2-7; TRBD1 might be the D (6 bases). The CDR3 contains 15 residues. Per germline, CDR1 MNHEY and CDR2 SMNVEV (reference sequence). V gave up 2 bases and J gave up 3 bases, with 14 bases separating them. The CDR3 region is CASSLGAGVDYEQYF. Written as DNA, the CDR3 is TGTGCCAGCAGTTTAGGGGCAGGGGTCGACTACGAGCAGTACTTC.

The chain recombines TRBV7-9 with TRBJ2-2; 10 nucleotides align to TRBD2. The CDR3 contains 15 residues. With V trimmed by 5 bases and J by 5 bases, 5 bases remained unmatched. Germline CDR1 and CDR2: SEHNR and FQNEAQ (reference sequence). The CDR3 DNA sequence: TGTGCCAGCAGCATACTAGCGGGGTATACCGGGGAGCTGTTTTTT. It is translated as CASSILAGYTGELFF.

The chain uses TRBV10-3 and TRBJ2-1; D tentatively reads TRBD1 or TRBD2 (6 bases each). This CDR3 contains 14 residues. The V end lost 11 bases, the J end lost 0 bases, and 14 bases lay between the germline ends. Germline CDR1 is ENHRY and CDR2 is SYGVKD. As DNA, the CDR3 is TGTGCCCTCCGGGGGCAGAGCTCCTACAATGAGCAGTTCTTC. Its protein is CALRGQSSYNEQFF.

This clone was observed a handful of times. The V gene is TRBV11-2, the J gene TRBJ2-4; D is uncertain. The CDR3 length is 13 residues. Trimming pared 1 base from V and 8 bases from J, leaving 9 bases between. Looked up from germline, CDR1 is SGHAT and CDR2 is FQNNGV. The DNA for the CDR3 is TGTGCCAGCAGCTTAGGCAGGAGCGACATTCAGTACTTC. Protein product: CASSLGRSDIQYF.

The rearrangement joins TRBV3-1 (or the pseudogene TRBV3-2) to TRBJ2-1; D perhaps matches TRBD2 (6 bases). V dropped 1 base and J dropped 14 bases, with 9 bases sitting between them. Germline assignment: CDR1 LGHDT and CDR2 YNNKEL (reference sequence). The CDR3 extends over 11 amino acids. The CDR3 loop reads CASSQGTTEFF. The CDR3 region has the DNA TGTGCCAGCAGCCAAGGGACTACCGAGTTCTTC.

This chain joins TRBV3-1 (or the pseudogene TRBV3-2) and TRBJ2-7; 7 nucleotides line up with TRBD2. This CDR3 has 16 amino acids. Germline V gene lookup returns CDR1 LGHDT and CDR2 YNNKEL (reference sequence). V shed 0 bases, J shed 0 bases, and the junction held 5 bases outside the gene matches. CDR3 coding DNA: TGTGCCAGCAGCCAAGAGAGACTAGCATCCTCCTACGAGCAGTACTTC. It translates to CASSQERLASSYEQYF.

This clone has only a few counts. This sequence joins TRBV5-6 and TRBJ1-1; TRBD1 matches at 9 bases. J lost 5 bases, V lost 4 bases, and 6 bases had no gene match. The CDR3 contains 14 residues. CDR1 and CDR2 from the germline V gene are SGHDT and YYEEEE. CDR3 bases: TGTGCCAGCAGCGCCGGGACAGGGTTAACTGAAGCTTTCTTT. It codes for CASSAGTGLTEAFF.

This clone was recorded a few times. This sequence joins TRBV5-1 and TRBJ1-2, with unresolved D. Germline V lookup: CDR1 SGHRS, CDR2 YFSETQ. CDR3 length: 13 residues. The V gene lost 2 bases and the J gene lost 5 bases, with 10 bases spanning the gap. CDR3 bases: TGCGCCAGCAGCTTCGGACGGGAGTATGGCTACACCTTC. Protein: CASSFGREYGYTF.

This chain uses TRBV5-1 with TRBJ2-3; 10 bases fit TRBD1. The CDR3 totals 14 residues. Germline CDR1 and CDR2: SGHRS and YFSETQ. The J segment lost 5 bases and the V segment lost 4 bases, leaving 4 bases of the junction unmatched. DNA for the CDR3: TGCGCCAGCAGCGGACAGGGGGTTTTAGATACGCAGTATTTT. Amino acids: CASSGQGVLDTQYF.

This chain links TRBV4-2 with TRBJ2-7, with 8 bases aligning to TRBD1. The CDR3 consists of 17 residues. CDR1 and CDR2 from the germline V gene are LGHNA and YNFKEQ. Losses at the gene ends were 0 bases for V and 0 bases for J; bases not matched to a gene: 7. CDR3: CASSQESRDRSSYEQYF. For the CDR3, the DNA is TGTGCCAGCAGCCAAGAAAGCAGGGACAGGAGCTCCTACGAGCAGTACTTC.

This rearrangement joins TRBV11-2 to TRBJ2-7; D is unclear. The CDR3 length is 13 residues. Germline lookup yields CDR1 SGHAT and CDR2 FQNNGV. Trimming pared 2 bases from V and 3 bases from J, leaving 8 bases between. The CDR3, as DNA: TGTGCCAGCAGCTTAAGCAGGTTCTACGAGCAGTACTTC. As protein: CASSLSRFYEQYF.

In nucleotides, the CDR3 is TGTGCCAGCAGCCCGACCTCATCGACAGGGTCAGGCTACACCTTC. Protein sequence: CASSPTSSTGSGYTF. The rearrangement links TRBV28 to TRBJ1-2; 7 bases fit TRBD1. In germline, CDR1 is MDHEN, CDR2 SYDVKM. The V and J ends lost 6 bases and 8 bases, in that order; junction bases with no gene match: 15. This CDR3 has 15 amino acids.

The chain couples TRBV28 to TRBJ2-7; D unresolved. Germline V gene sequence: CDR1 MDHEN, CDR2 SYDVKM. Trimming took 5 bases from V and 3 from J, leaving 17 bases between them. The CDR3 spans 15 residues. CDR3: CASSPRFAPGYEQYF. CDR3 in DNA: TGTGCCAGCAGTCCCCGGTTTGCCCCAGGCTACGAGCAGTACTTC. Combining the CDR3 with reference TRBV28 and TRBJ2-7 gives the whole variable domain DVKVTQSSRYLVKRTGEKVFLECVQDMDHENMFWYRQDPGLGLRLIYFSYDVKMKEKGDIPEGYSVSREKKERFSLILESASTNQTSMYLCASSPRFAPGYEQYFGPGTRLTVT.

In its sample, this clone was seen a few times. The chain employs TRBV30 and TRBJ1-3; D remains unclear. The CDR3 runs 11 residues. CDR1 GTSNPN and CDR2 SVGIG come from the germline V gene (reference sequence). V lost 7 bases and J 0 bases, leaving 4 bases between the germline ends. The CDR3 loop reads CAYPSGNTIYF. In nucleotides, the CDR3 is TGTGCCTACCCCTCTGGAAACACCATATATTTT.

This clone was seen more than once but under ten times. The V and J genes are TRBV28 and TRBJ2-2; 7 nucleotides line up with TRBD1. V was pared by 3 bases and J by 6 bases, with 7 bases of the junction left unmatched. CDR1 MDHEN and CDR2 SYDVKM come from the germline V gene. The CDR3 totals 15 residues. Here the CDR3 DNA reads TGTGCCAGCAGTTTGTCGACAGGGAAGTCCGGGGAGCTGTTTTTT. Translation gives CASSLSTGKSGELFF.

This clone was recorded once. The rearrangement links TRBV12-1 to TRBJ1-2. TRBV12-1 is classified as a pseudogene. The CDR3 contains 17 residues. CDR3 in DNA: TGTGCCAGCAGCAACACCTGGGACCGACCAGCGAACTATGGCTACACCTTC. Amino acids: CASSNTWDRPANYGYTF.

This chain uses TRBV5-1 with TRBJ1-5; TRBD1 agrees at 7 bases. J gave up 5 bases and V 0 bases, and 8 bases lay outside the gene matches. The V gene's germline CDR1 is SGHRS and CDR2 YFSETQ. The CDR3 sequence is 16 residues long. CDR3 amino acids: CASSLGGTDTYQPQHF. CDR3 sequence (DNA): TGCGCCAGCAGCTTGGGGGGGACAGACACCTATCAGCCCCAGCATTTT.

The rearrangement uses TRBV12-3 or TRBV12-4 and TRBJ2-2, with a tentative D call TRBD2 (5 bases). Between the trimmed V and J ends, which lost 3 bases and 7 bases, there was a span of 6 bases. The CDR3 is 12 amino acids. The CDR3 loop reads CASSLAGGELFF. CDR3 sequence (DNA): TGTGCCAGCAGTTTGGCGGGCGGGGAGCTGTTTTTT.

This rearrangement joins TRBV7-2 to TRBJ2-3; 12 positions match TRBD2. CDR1 and CDR2 (germline): SGHTA, FQGNSA. The CDR3 totals 16 residues. V shed 4 bases, J shed 6 bases, and the junction held 8 bases outside the gene matches. CDR3 in amino acids: CASSSSSGGARDTQYF. The CDR3 region has the DNA TGTGCCAGCAGCTCATCTAGCGGGGGGGCCAGGGATACGCAGTATTTT.

This clone has just one count. The V gene is TRBV27, the J gene TRBJ2-3; 7 bases align to TRBD2. Germline CDR1 MNHEY, CDR2 SMNVEV (reference sequence). The CDR3 sequence is 16 residues long. Trimming removed 5 bases from V and 10 bases from J; junction bases left unmatched: 18. The DNA of the CDR3 is TGTGCCAGCAGTCCACCCCCTAGCGGACCCTTGGTGGCGCAGTATTTT. It codes for CASSPPPSGPLVAQYF.

This rearrangement joins TRBV14 to TRBJ1-5; 7 bases are a match to TRBD1. The germline V gene has CDR1 SGHDN and CDR2 FVKESK. CDR3 length: 18 residues. V shed 0 bases and J 5 bases; nucleotides not matched to a gene: 13. The chain's CDR3 is CASSQELRRGYMDQPQHF. The CDR3 nucleotides are TGTGCCAGCAGCCAAGAACTTCGCAGGGGGTATATGGATCAGCCCCAGCATTTT. Filled out from reference TRBV14 and TRBJ1-5, the complete variable domain reads EAGVTQFPSHSVIEKGQTVTLRCDPISGHDNLYWYRRVMGKEIKFLLHFVKESKQDESGMPNNRFLAERTGGTYSTLKVQPAELEDSGVYFCASSQELRRGYMDQPQHFGDGTRLSIL.

The rearrangement joins TRBV6-5 to TRBJ1-1; D is perhaps TRBD1 (6 bases). The V end was cut by 6 bases, the J end by 4 bases, with 18 bases between. The CDR3 is made up of 15 amino acids. CDR1 is MNHEY, CDR2 SVGAGI, per germline. The CDR3 nucleotides are TGTGCCAGCAGCCGCCCTGGGAGGGGGAGCACTGAAGCTTTCTTT. Translated: CASSRPGRGSTEAFF.

The gene calls are TRBV5-4 and TRBJ2-7, with a tentative D call TRBD2 (6 bases). The germline gives CDR1 SGHNT, CDR2 YYREEE (reference sequence). Trimming removed 7 bases from V and 4 bases from J, with 15 bases in between. The CDR3 consists of 13 residues. CDR3 DNA sequence: TGTGCCAGCGGGAGCAGGGCGGGATACGAGCAGTACTTC. Translating it yields CASGSRAGYEQYF.

This rearrangement joins TRBV27 to TRBJ2-1; 10 positions match TRBD2. The CDR3 contains 15 residues. Unmatched junction bases numbered 9, after V lost 5 bases and J lost 8 bases. Germline CDR1 and CDR2: MNHEY and SMNVEV (reference sequence). The CDR3 DNA reads as TGTGCCAGCAGTGCAGCTAGCGGGAGTGCCGATGAGCAGTTCTTC. It codes for CASSAASGSADEQFF.

V usage is TRBV7-9 and J usage is TRBJ2-7; D is perhaps TRBD1 (6 bases). Germline CDR1 is SEHNR and CDR2 is FQNEAQ (reference sequence). V was shortened by 4 bases and J by 7 bases, with 23 bases between the two germline ends. The CDR3 sequence is 16 residues long. The CDR3 sequence: CASSSASVLTGLEQYF. Written as DNA, the CDR3 is TGTGCCAGCAGCTCCGCCTCGGTCTTAACAGGGCTGGAGCAGTACTTC.

This sequence joins TRBV10-3 and TRBJ1-1; D is uncertain. Trimming took off 7 bases at V and 3 bases at J, with 18 bases between the two ends. Per the germline V gene, CDR1 is ENHRY and CDR2 is SYGVKD. The CDR3 contains 15 residues. CDR3 residues: CAITSEWNLYTEAFF. As DNA, the CDR3 is TGTGCCATCACTTCTGAGTGGAATCTGTACACTGAAGCTTTCTTT.

The J gene is TRBJ2-1, the V gene TRBV4-3; D might be TRBD1 or TRBD2, each matching 5 bases. Germline CDR1 is LGHNA and CDR2 is YSLEER. The CDR3 length is 13 residues. The ends were cut back, 0 bases at V and 10 bases at J, with 10 bases in the middle. The chain's CDR3 is CASSQERGYEQFF. CDR3 sequence (DNA): TGCGCCAGCAGCCAAGAGAGGGGCTACGAGCAGTTCTTC.

The chain is built from TRBV9 and TRBJ2-1; the D is unclear. From germline, CDR1 is SGDLS and CDR2 YYNGEE. Trimming removed 3 bases at V and 9 bases at J, with 13 bases between. This CDR3 has 13 amino acids. CDR3 in amino acids: CASSDRAPGEQFF. CDR3 DNA: TGTGCCAGCAGCGATAGGGCCCCGGGTGAGCAGTTCTTC.

The sample holds one count of this clone. V and J are TRBV9 and TRBJ2-2; 8 positions match TRBD2. CDR1 is SGDLS, CDR2 YYNGEE, per germline. V was pared by 6 bases and J by 5 bases, with 9 bases of the junction left unmatched. The CDR3 extends over 15 amino acids. The CDR3 DNA sequence: TGTGCCAGCAATCCGGGAGGGGCTGAAACCGGGGAGCTGTTTTTT. This gives the protein CASNPGGAETGELFF.